The present TCR beta chain was sequenced within a study of metastatic and nonmetastatic thyroid tumors. About the study: From malignant and benign thyroid patients, repertoires in blood and in tumor or nodule tissue were compared.

In germline, CDR1 is MNHEY, CDR2 SMNVEV (reference sequence). The V end was cut by 3 bases, the J end by 0 bases, with 13 bases between. The CDR3 contains 16 residues. This clone occurred many times. Antigen specificity is unknown. Treatment of any kind had been given to no patient before thyroid surgery. Methods used by the authors: It was from CDR3 differences across clinicopathological groups that a distant-metastasis classifier for papillary thyroid cancer was built. With MiXCR, TCRdb called clones anew from the PCR reads. The V and J calls come from TCRdb's annotation, not from the publication. Altogether tens of thousands of clones are present, 15% to 20% being singletons, with the ten largest covering around 22%. Points from the study as a whole: Significantly greater TCR beta diversity was reportedly found in malignant thyroid tumors than in benign nodules (in blood and tumor).

The V and J genes are TRBV27 and TRBJ2-3; D is possibly TRBD1 (6 bases). This TCR came from a female donor with papillary thyroid cancer or a benign thyroid nodule (not recorded which). Some clones in this sample may be carry-over from other donors' samples. The sample comprised blood. The CDR3, as DNA: TGTGCCAGCAGTTTGGGGACACAGACTAGCACAGATACGCAGTATTTT. Its protein product is CASSLGTQTSTDTQYF.